This T cell receptor (beta chain) was sequenced for a study of T cells in Graves' hyperthyroidism and ophthalmopathy. Broader study findings: Ophthalmopathy was separated from stable hyperthyroidism by a 13 V-J model.

Amplification of TCR beta CDR3 regions was performed using RNA transcripts as template. A first-round RT-PCR of the TCR CDR3 used the HTBI primer set. From the multiplex PCR reads, TCRdb called clonotypes with MiXCR, one entry per CDR3 protein. The table shows 600,000 to 850,000 distinct CDR3 sequences, with approximately 18% occurring only once. Pregnant or lactating patients were excluded, as were those with uncontrolled infection or other autoimmune disease. First hyperthyroidism diagnosis is when the blood sample was obtained, before any ophthalmopathy symptoms. Fresh peripheral blood, less than 11 ml of it, supplied the PBMCs. The CDR3 is 14 residues long. The germline V and J ends were trimmed by 5 bases and 0 bases, with 11 bases remaining between them. Germline CDR1 GTSNPN, CDR2 SVGIG (reference sequence). A note on this clonotype: The antigen remains undetermined.

The chain joins TRBV30 to TRBJ2-1; unclear D gene. The TCR was taken from a woman in her forties or fifties with Graves' hyperthyroidism that later progressed to Graves' ophthalmopathy. Sample: blood. The CDR3 sequence is CAWAPLSSYNEQFF. As DNA, the CDR3 is TGTGCCTGGGCGCCCTTGAGCTCCTACAATGAGCAGTTCTTC.